This T cell receptor beta chain is from a study of control samples from healthy donors and cancer patients. CDR1 SGHVS and CDR2 FQNEAQ come from the germline V gene. The V segment lost 1 base and the J segment 1 base; nucleotides outside the gene matches: 4. This CDR3 comprises 15 residues. The assay was immunoSEQ multiplex PCR, and TCRdb's table has in-frame clones only and misses some. The sample has roughly 370,000 clones; roughly 90% are singletons. This TCR came from a man aged 40-55 years with head and neck cancer. This chain uses TRBV7-8 with TRBJ2-7, with TRBD1 identical over 7 bases. The sequencing sample was made of PBMCs. In DNA, the CDR3 is TGTGCCAGCAGCTTAGGTGGCAGGGGGTCCTACGAGCAGTACTTC. Translated, it gives CASSLGGRGSYEQYF.